This passage covers 9 T cell receptor beta chains from one sample sequenced in a study of blood T cell repertoires in COVID-19. This table comes from immunoSEQ multiplex PCR, and its TCRdb copy is limited to in-frame clones, with some not included. The sample has around 470,000 clones, about 91% seen once; the top ten hold roughly 1%. Input material: peripheral blood. The receptors here all came from a young man with COVID-19, enrolled during active disease.

V gene TRBV5-4 combines with J gene TRBJ2-2; the match to TRBD2 covers 7 bases. Germline V CDR1 and CDR2: SGHNT, YYREEE (reference sequence). The V segment lost 4 bases and the J segment 5 bases; nucleotides outside the gene matches: 5. The CDR3 is 14 amino acids. CDR3 DNA: TGTGCCAGCAGCGGGGGGGTTGTGACCGGGGAGCTGTTTTTT. Its translation is CASSGGVVTGELFF.

The chain is built from TRBV14 and TRBJ2-1; D is unclear. The length of the CDR3 is 15 residues. The germline V and J ends were trimmed by 1 base and 7 bases, with 14 bases remaining between them. Germline CDR1 reads SGHDN; CDR2 reads FVKESK. CDR3 sequence: CASSQVGVALNEQFF. In DNA form, the CDR3 reads TGTGCCAGCAGCCAAGTTGGAGTCGCCCTTAATGAGCAGTTCTTC.

The rearrangement joins TRBV20-1 to TRBJ1-1; D perhaps matches TRBD1 (5 bases). V lost 3 bases, J lost 0 bases, and 14 bases lay in between. The CDR3 spans 15 residues. The germline V gene encodes CDR1 DFQATT and CDR2 SNEGSKA (reference sequence). CDR3 bases: TGCAGTGCTAGTGGGACTATAGAAATGAACACTGAAGCTTTCTTT. Protein: CSASGTIEMNTEAFF.

The chain is built from TRBV5-6 and TRBJ2-7, with D perhaps TRBD2 (5 bases). V was trimmed by 1 base and J by 0 bases, leaving 11 bases between them. Germline CDR1 is SGHDT and CDR2 is YYEEEE. This CDR3 comprises 15 residues. The CDR3 coding sequence is TGTGCCAGCAGCTTGTACGCAGGAGGCTCCTACGAGCAGTACTTC. This encodes CASSLYAGGSYEQYF.

This clone has ten or more counts. The rearrangement links TRBV5-5 to TRBJ1-5, with TRBD1 matching over 10 bases. CDR1 and CDR2 (germline): SGHKS, YYEKEE (reference sequence). The V gene end was trimmed by 3 bases and the J gene end by 7 bases; junction bases not matched to a gene: 4. This CDR3 spans 14 amino acids. The CDR3 DNA reads TGTGCCAGCAGCTGGGACAGGGGAGGGCAGCCCCAGCATTTT. Amino acid sequence: CASSWDRGGQPQHF. The full variable domain, rest sourced from reference TRBV5-5 and TRBJ1-5, is DAGVTQSPTHLIKTRGQQVTLRCSPISGHKSVSWYQQVLGQGPQFIFQYYEKEERGRGNFPDRFSARQFPNYSSELNVNALLLGDSALYLCASSWDRGGQPQHFGDGTRLSIL.

This chain connects TRBV2 to TRBJ2-7; 8 positions match TRBD2. V lost 4 bases and J lost 2; bases outside the gene matches: 10. Germline CDR1 SNHLY, CDR2 FYNNEI. The CDR3 contains 16 residues. The CDR3 sequence is CASSGFGTRLPYEQYF. The CDR3 DNA reads TGTGCCAGCAGTGGGTTCGGGACTAGATTACCCTACGAGCAGTACTTC.

V and J are TRBV6-1 and TRBJ1-3; D is uncertain. Trimming left V 4 bases short and J 0 bases short, with 13 bases between. This CDR3 contains 16 residues. Germline values: CDR1 MNHNS, CDR2 SASEGT. The CDR3 region is CASSVEYGSSGNTIYF. In DNA, the CDR3 is TGTGCCAGCAGTGTCGAGTACGGGAGCTCTGGAAACACCATATATTTT.

The chain links TRBV5-1 to TRBJ2-5, with 7 bases lining up with TRBD1. The V gene end was trimmed by 4 bases and the J gene end by 5 bases; junction bases not matched to a gene: 8. This CDR3 region has 14 residues. Germline CDR1 is SGHRS and CDR2 is YFSETQ. CDR3 DNA: TGCGCCAGCAGCCCTCGGACAGGCGGGGAGACCCAGTACTTC. This sequence encodes CASSPRTGGETQYF.

The rearrangement joins TRBV7-2 to TRBJ2-1; TRBD2 agrees at 14 bases. The CDR3 covers 16 residues. The ends lost 4 bases at V and 8 bases at J; junction bases unmatched: 7. Germline assignment: CDR1 SGHTA and CDR2 FQGNSA. This CDR3 reads CASSSKGLAGADEQFF. The CDR3 DNA reads as TGTGCCAGCAGCTCAAAGGGACTAGCGGGGGCCGATGAGCAGTTCTTC.